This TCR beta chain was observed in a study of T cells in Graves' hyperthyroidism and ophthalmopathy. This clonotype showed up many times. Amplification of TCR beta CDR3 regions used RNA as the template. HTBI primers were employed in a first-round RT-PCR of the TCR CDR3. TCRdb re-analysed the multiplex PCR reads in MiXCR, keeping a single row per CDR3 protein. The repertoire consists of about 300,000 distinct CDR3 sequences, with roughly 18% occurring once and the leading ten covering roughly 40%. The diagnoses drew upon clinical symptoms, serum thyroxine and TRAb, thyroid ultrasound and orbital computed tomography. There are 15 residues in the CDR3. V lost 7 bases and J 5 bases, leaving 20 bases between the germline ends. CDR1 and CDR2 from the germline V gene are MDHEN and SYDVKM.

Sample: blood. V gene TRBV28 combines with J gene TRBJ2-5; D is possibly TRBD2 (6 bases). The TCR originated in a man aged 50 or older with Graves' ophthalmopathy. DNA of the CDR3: TGTGCCAGCACCGTTTTGGGTACAGGAGGGGAGACCCAGTACTTC. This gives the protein CASTVLGTGGETQYF.